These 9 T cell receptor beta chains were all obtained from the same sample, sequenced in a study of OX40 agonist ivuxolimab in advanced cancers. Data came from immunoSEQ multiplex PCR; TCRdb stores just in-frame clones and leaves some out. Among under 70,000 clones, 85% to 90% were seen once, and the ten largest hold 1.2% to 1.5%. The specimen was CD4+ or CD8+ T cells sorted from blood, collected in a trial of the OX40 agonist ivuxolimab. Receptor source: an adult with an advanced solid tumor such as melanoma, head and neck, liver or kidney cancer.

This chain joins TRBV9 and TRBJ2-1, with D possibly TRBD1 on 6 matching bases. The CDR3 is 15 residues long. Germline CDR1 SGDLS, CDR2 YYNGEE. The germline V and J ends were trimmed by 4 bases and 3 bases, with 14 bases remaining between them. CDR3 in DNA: TGTGCCAGCAGCAAGGGGGTGGGAGTCTACAATGAGCAGTTCTTC. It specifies CASSKGVGVYNEQFF.

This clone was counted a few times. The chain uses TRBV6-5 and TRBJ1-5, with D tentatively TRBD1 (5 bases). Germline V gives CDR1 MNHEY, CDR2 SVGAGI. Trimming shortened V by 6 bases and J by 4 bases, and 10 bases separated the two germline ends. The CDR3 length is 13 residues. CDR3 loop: CASSADSNQPQHF. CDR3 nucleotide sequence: TGTGCCAGCAGCGCCGACAGTAATCAGCCCCAGCATTTT.

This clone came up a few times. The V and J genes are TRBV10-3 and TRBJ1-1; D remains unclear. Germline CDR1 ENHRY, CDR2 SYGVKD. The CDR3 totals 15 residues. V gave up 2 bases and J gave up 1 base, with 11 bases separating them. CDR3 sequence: CAISELGDPNTEAFF. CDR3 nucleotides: TGTGCCATCAGTGAGCTGGGAGACCCGAACACTGAAGCTTTCTTT.

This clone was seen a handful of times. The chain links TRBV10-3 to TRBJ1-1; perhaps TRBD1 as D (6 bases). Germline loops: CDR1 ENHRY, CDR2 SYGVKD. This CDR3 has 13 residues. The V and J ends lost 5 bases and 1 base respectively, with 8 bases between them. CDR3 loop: CAISKDRNTEAFF. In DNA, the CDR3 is TGTGCCATCAGTAAGGACAGGAACACTGAAGCTTTCTTT.

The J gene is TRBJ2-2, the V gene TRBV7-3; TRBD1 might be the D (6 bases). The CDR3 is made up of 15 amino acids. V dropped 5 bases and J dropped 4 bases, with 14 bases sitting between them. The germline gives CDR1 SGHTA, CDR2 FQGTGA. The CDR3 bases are TGTGCCAGCAGCGCTACGGGACACTCCACCGGGGAGCTGTTTTTT. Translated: CASSATGHSTGELFF.

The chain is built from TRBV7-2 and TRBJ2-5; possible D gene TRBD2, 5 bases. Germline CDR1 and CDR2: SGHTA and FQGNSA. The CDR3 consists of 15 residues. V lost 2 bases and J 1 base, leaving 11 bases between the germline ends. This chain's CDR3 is CASSLYTSGQETQYF. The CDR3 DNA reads TGTGCCAGCAGCTTATATACGAGCGGCCAAGAGACCCAGTACTTC. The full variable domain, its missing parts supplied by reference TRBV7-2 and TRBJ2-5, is GAGVSQSPSNKVTEKGKDVELRCDPISGHTALYWYRQSLGQGLEFLIYFQGNSAPDKSGLPSDRFSAERTGGSVSTLTIQRTQQEDSAVYLCASSLYTSGQETQYFGPGTRLLVL.

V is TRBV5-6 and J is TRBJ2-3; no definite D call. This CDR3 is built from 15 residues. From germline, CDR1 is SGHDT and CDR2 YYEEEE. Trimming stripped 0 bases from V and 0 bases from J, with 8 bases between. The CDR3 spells CASSLGFTSTDTQYF. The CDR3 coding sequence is TGTGCCAGCAGCTTGGGTTTTACTAGCACAGATACGCAGTATTTT.

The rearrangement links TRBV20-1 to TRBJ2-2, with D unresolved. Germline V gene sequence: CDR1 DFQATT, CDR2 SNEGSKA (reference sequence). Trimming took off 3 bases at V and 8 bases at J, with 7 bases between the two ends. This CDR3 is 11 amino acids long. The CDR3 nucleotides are TGCAGTGCTAGCAGGAGTGGGGAGCTGTTTTTT. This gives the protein CSASRSGELFF.

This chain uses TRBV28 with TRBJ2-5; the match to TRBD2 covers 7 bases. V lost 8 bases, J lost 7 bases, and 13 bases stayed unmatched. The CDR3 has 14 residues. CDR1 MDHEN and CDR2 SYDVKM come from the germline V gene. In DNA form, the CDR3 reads TGTGCCAGCGGGTCGACTAGCCCCCGGGGGACCCAGTACTTC. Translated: CASGSTSPRGTQYF.